This T cell receptor (beta chain) was captured in a study of identical twins. Turning to this clonotype: Its antigen is not known. A much more abundant neighbour one base away suggests this may be a read error.

Trimming stripped 2 bases from V and 6 bases from J, with 8 bases between. The length of the CDR3 is 11 residues. Germline loops: CDR1 DFQATT, CDR2 SNEGSKA (reference sequence). Unique molecular identifiers were present on the cDNA, and a universal primer site came from template switching. TCRdb called the 5' RACE reads again in MiXCR, with one record for every CDR3 protein. The data contain around 1.7 million distinct CDR3 sequences, about 31% of them singletons. Study observations and caveats: Donors were not followed over many years; analysis was cross-sectional. Recombination models fit unrelated individuals' TCR alpha sharing but underestimated twins'.

No donor was unhealthy or non-Caucasian. The sequencing sample was made of cord blood. The J gene is TRBJ2-7, the V gene TRBV20-1; D is ambiguous. The sequence derives from a newborn girl in good health. DNA of the CDR3: TGCAGTGCTAGACAGGCCTGCGAGCAGTACTTC. It codes for CSARQACEQYF.